This T cell receptor (beta chain) was recovered during a study of CD8+ T cells in alopecia areata. Study at large: Each day, treated patients took oral tofacitinib twice, at 5 to 10 mg per dose. Study-level points and caveats: Among the cells sequenced in scalp samples are also the resident alphabeta T cells of normal skin.

Only a few counts were recorded for this clone. Its antigen is unidentified. Treatment: oral pan-JAK inhibitor, 5-10 mg twice daily. PBMCs provided sorted CD4+ and CD8+ T cells. RNA was extracted and reverse transcribed into cDNA as the sequencing template. Libraries were prepared by immunoSEQ multiplex PCR; TCRdb keeps only in-frame clonotypes and omits some of them. The table records fewer than 250,000 clones, around two fifths of them present only once. The origin of this receptor is a human donor with alopecia areata. Sequenced here: CD4+ T cells sorted from blood, sampled around week 37, from a patient treated with tofacitinib.

For the CDR3, the DNA is TGTGCCAGCAGAGGGACAGGGGCGAGTCAGCCCCAGCATTTT. Residues: CASRGTGASQPQHF. The chain uses TRBV2 and TRBJ1-5; TRBD1 aligns across 10 bases. CDR1 and CDR2 from the germline V gene are SNHLY and FYNNEI. V lost 6 bases to trimming and J lost 6 bases; unmatched junction nucleotides: 5. The CDR3 extends over 14 amino acids. Combining the CDR3 with reference TRBV2 and TRBJ1-5 gives the whole variable domain EPEVTQTPSHQVTQMGQEVILRCVPISNHLYFYWYRQILGQKVEFLVSFYNNEISEKSEIFDDQFSVERPDGSNFTLKIRSTKLEDSAMYFCASRGTGASQPQHFGDGTRLSIL.